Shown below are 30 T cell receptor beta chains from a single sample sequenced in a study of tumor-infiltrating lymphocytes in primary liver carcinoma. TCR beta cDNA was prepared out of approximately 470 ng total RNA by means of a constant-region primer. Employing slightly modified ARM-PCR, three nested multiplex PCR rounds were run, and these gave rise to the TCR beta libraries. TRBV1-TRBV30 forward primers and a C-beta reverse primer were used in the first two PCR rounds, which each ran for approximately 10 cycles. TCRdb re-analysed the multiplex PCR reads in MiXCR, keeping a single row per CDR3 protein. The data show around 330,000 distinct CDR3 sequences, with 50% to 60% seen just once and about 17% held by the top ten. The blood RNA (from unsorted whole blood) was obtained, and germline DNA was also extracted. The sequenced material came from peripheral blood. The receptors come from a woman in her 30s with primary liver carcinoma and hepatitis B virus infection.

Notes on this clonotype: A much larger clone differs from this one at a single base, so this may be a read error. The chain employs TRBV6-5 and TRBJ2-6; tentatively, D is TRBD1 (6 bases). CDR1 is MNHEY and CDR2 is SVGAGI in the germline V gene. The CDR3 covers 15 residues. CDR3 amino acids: CAISYYRAGANVLTF. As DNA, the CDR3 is TGTGCCATCAGTTACTACAGGGCTGGGGCCAACGTCCTGACTTTC.

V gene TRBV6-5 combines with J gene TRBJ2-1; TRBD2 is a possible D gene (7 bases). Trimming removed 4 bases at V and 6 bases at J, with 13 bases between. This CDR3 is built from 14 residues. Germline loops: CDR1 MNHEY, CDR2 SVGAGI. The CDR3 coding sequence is TGTGCCAGCAGTTTCCAACGGGGGGCCAATGAGCAGTTCTTC. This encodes CASSFQRGANEQFF.

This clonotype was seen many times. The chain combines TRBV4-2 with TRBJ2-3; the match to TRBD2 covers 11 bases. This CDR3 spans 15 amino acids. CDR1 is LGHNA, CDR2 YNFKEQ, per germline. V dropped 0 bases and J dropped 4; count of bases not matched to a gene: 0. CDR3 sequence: CASSQDSGRADTQYF. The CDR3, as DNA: TGTGCCAGCAGCCAAGATAGCGGGAGGGCAGATACGCAGTATTTT.

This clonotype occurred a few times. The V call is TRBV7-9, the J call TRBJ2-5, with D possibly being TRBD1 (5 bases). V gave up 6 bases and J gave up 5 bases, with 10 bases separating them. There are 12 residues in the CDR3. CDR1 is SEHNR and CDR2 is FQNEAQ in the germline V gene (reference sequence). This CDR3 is CASRPGFETQYF. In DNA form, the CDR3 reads TGTGCCAGCAGACCAGGGTTTGAGACCCAGTACTTC.

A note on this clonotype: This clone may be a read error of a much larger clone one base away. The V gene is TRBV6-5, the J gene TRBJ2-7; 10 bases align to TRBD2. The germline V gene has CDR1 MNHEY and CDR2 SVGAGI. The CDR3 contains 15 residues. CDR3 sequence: CATSYPRLAGDEQYF. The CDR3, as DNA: TGTGCCACCAGTTACCCTCGGCTAGCGGGAGACGAGCAGTACTTC.

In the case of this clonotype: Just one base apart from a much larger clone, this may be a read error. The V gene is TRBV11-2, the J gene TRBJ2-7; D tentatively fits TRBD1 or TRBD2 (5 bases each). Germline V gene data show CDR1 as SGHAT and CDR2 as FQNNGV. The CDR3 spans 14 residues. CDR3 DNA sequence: TGTGCCGGCAGCTTTGGGACCGACTCCTACGAGCAGTACTTC. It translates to CAGSFGTDSYEQYF.

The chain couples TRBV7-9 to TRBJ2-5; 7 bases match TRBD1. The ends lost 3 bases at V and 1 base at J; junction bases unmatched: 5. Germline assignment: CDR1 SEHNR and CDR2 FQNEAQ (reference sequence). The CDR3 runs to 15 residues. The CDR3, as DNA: TGTGCCAGCAGCTTTGGGGGACAGCCCCAAGAGACCCAGTACTTC. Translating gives CASSFGGQPQETQYF.

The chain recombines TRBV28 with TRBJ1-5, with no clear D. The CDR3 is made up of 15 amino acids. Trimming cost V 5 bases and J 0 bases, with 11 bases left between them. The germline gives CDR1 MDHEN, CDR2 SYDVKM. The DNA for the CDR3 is TGTGCCAGCAGTCCGGCGTGGGGTAGCAATCAGCCCCAGCATTTT. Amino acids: CASSPAWGSNQPQHF.

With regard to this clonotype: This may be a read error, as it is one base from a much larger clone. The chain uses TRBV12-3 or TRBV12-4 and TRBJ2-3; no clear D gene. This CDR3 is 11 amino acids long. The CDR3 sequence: CASSPTDTRYF. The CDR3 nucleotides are TGTGCCAGCAGCCCCACAGATACGCGGTATTTT.

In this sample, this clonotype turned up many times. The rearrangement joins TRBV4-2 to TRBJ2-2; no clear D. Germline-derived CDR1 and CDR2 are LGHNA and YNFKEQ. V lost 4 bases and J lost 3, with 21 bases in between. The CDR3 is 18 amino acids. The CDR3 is CASSLKGRKSLDTGELFF. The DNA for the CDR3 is TGTGCCAGCAGCCTAAAGGGAAGGAAGTCACTGGACACCGGGGAGCTGTTTTTT.

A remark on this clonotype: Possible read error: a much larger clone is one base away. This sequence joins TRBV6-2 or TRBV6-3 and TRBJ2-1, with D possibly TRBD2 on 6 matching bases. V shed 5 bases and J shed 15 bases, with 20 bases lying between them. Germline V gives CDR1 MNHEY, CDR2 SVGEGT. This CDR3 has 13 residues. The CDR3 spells CASSVGGTINRFF. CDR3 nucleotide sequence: TGTGCCAGCAGTGTTGGCGGGACCATTAATCGGTTCTTC.

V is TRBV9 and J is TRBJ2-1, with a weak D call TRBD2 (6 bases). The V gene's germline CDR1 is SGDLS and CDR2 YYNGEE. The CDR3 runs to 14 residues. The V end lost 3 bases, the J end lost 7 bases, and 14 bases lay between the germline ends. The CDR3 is CASSARLAFNEQFF. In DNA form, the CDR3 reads TGTGCCAGCAGCGCGAGGCTAGCGTTTAATGAGCAGTTCTTC.

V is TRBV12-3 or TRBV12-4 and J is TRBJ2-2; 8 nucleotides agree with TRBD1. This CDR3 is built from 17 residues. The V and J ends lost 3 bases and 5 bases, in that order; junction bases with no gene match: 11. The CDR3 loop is CASSFAPGQGLTGELFF. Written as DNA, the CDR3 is TGTGCCAGCAGTTTTGCCCCCGGACAGGGACTTACCGGGGAGCTGTTTTTT.

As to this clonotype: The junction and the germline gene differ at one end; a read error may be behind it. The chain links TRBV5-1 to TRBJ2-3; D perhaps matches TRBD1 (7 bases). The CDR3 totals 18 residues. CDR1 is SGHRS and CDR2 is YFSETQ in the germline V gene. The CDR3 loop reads CTSSFSMTGTAGSDTQYF. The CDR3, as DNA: TGCACCAGCAGCTTTAGTATGACCGGGACAGCGGGCTCAGATACGCAGTATTTT.

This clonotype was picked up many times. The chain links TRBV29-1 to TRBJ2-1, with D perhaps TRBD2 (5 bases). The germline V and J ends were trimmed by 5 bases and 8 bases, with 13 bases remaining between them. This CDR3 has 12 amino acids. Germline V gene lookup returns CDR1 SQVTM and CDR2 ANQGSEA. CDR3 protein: CSVRTLGDEQFF. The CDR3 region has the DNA TGCAGCGTTAGAACGCTCGGGGATGAGCAGTTCTTC.

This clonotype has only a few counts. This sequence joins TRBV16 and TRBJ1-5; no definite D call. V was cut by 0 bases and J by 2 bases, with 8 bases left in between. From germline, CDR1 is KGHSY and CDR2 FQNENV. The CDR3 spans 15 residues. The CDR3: CASSQSGGRNQPQHF. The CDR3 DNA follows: TGTGCCAGCAGCCAATCGGGCGGGCGCAATCAGCCCCAGCATTTT. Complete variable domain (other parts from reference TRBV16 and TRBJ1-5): GEEVAQTPKHLVRGEGQKAKLYCAPIKGHSYVFWYQQVLKNEFKFLISFQNENVFDETGMPKERFSAKCLPNSPCSLEIQATKLEDSAVYFCASSQSGGRNQPQHFGDGTRLSIL.

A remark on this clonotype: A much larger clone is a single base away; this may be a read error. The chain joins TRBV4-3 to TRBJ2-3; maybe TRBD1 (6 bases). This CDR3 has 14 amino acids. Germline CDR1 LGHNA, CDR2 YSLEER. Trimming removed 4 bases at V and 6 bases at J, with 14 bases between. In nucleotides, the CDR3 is TGCGCCAGCAGCCGGGGACACCGAGAGGATACGCAGTATTTT. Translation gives CASSRGHREDTQYF.

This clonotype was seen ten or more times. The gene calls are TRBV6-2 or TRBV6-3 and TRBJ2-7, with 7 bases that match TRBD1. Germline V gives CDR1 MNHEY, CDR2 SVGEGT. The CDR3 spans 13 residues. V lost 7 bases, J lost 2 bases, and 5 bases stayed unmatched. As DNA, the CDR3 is TGTGCCAGCACGACAGGGAGCCCCTACGAGCAGTACTTC. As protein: CASTTGSPYEQYF.

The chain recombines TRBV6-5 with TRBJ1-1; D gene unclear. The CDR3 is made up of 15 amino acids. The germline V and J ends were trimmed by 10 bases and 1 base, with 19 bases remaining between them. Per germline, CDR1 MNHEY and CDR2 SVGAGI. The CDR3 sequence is CANQRGDIPNTEAFF. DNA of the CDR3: TGTGCCAACCAACGTGGAGATATACCGAACACTGAAGCTTTCTTT.

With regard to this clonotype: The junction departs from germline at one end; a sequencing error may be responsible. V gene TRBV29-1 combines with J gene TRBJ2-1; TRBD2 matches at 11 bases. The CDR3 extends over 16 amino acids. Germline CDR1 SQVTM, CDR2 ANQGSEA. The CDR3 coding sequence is TGCAGCGTTGGAACGACTAGCGGGAAATACTACAATGATCAGTTCTTC. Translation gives CSVGTTSGKYYNDQFF.

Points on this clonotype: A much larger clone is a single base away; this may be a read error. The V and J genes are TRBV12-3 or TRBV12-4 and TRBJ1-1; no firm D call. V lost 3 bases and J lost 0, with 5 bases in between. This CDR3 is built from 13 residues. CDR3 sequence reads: CASSLPVNTEAFF. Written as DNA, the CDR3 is TGTGCCAGCAGTTTGCCTGTGAACACTGAAGCTTTCTTT.

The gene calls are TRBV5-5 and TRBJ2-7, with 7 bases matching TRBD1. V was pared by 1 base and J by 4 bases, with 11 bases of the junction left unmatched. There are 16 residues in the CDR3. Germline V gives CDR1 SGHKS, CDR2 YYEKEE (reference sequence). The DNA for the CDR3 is TGTGCCAGCAGCTTGCTTTTGCGACAGGGAGATTACGAGCAGTACTTC. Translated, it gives CASSLLLRQGDYEQYF.

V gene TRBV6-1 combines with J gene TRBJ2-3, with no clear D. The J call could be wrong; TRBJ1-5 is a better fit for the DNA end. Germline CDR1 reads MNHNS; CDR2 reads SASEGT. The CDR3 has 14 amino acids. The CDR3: CASRLDPRRDTQHF. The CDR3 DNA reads TGTGCCAGCAGATTGGACCCACGCAGAGATACGCAGCATTTT.

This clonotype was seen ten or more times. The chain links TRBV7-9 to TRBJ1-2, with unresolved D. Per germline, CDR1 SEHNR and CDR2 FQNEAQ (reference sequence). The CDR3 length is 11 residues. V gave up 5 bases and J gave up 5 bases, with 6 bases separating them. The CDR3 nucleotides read TGTGCCAGCAGCGTAGGTTATGGCTACACCTTC. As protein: CASSVGYGYTF. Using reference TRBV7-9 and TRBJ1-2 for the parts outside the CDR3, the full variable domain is DTGVSQNPRHKITKRGQNVTFRCDPISEHNRLYWYRQTLGQGPEFLTYFQNEAQLEKSRLLSDRFSAERPKGSFSTLEIQRTEQGDSAMYLCASSVGYGYTFGSGTRLTVV.

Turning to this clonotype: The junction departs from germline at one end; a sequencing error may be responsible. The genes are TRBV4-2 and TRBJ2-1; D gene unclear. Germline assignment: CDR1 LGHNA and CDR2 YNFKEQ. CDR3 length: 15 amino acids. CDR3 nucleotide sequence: TGCGCCGGCAGCCAAGATAGGCTGGAATACAATGAGCAGTTCTTC. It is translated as CAGSQDRLEYNEQFF.

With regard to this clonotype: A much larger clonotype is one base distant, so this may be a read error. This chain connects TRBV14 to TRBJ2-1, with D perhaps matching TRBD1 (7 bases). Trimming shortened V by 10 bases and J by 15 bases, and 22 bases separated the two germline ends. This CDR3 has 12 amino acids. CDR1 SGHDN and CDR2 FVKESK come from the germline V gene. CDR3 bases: TGTGCCAACTTGGGAGGAGGGGGCCGCTGGTTCTTC. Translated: CANLGGGGRWFF. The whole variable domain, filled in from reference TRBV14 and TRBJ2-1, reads EAGVTQFPSHSVIEKGQTVTLRCDPISGHDNLYWYRRVMGKEIKFLLHFVKESKQDESGMPNNRFLAERTGGTYSTLKVQPAELEDSGVYFCANLGGGGRWFFGPGTRLTVL.

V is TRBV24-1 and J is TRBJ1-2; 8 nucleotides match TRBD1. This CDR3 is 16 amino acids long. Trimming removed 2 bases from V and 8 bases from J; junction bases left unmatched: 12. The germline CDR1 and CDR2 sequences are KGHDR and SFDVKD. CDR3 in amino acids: CATSDSRTGSLSGYTF. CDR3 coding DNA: TGTGCCACCAGTGATTCTCGGACAGGGAGCCTATCCGGCTACACCTTC.

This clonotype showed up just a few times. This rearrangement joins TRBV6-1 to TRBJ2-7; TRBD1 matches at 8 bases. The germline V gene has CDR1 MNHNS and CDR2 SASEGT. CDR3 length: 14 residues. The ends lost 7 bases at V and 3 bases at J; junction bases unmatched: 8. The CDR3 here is CASTGQGPIYEQYF. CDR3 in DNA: TGTGCCAGCACAGGACAGGGTCCGATCTACGAGCAGTACTTC.

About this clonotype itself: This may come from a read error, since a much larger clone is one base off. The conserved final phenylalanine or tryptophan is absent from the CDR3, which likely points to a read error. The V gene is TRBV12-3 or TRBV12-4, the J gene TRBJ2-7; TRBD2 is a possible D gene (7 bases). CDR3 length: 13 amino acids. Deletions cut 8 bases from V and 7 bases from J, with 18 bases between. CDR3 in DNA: TGTGCCAGCGACTTAACAGGGAGGGGTGAGCAGTACATC. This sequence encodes CASDLTGRGEQYI.

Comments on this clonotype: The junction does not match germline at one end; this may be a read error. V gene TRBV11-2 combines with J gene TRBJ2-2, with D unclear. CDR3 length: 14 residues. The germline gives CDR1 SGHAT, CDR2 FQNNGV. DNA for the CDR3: TGTGCCAGCAGCTATGGACCAAACATCGGGGAGCTGTTTTTT. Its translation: CASSYGPNIGELFF.